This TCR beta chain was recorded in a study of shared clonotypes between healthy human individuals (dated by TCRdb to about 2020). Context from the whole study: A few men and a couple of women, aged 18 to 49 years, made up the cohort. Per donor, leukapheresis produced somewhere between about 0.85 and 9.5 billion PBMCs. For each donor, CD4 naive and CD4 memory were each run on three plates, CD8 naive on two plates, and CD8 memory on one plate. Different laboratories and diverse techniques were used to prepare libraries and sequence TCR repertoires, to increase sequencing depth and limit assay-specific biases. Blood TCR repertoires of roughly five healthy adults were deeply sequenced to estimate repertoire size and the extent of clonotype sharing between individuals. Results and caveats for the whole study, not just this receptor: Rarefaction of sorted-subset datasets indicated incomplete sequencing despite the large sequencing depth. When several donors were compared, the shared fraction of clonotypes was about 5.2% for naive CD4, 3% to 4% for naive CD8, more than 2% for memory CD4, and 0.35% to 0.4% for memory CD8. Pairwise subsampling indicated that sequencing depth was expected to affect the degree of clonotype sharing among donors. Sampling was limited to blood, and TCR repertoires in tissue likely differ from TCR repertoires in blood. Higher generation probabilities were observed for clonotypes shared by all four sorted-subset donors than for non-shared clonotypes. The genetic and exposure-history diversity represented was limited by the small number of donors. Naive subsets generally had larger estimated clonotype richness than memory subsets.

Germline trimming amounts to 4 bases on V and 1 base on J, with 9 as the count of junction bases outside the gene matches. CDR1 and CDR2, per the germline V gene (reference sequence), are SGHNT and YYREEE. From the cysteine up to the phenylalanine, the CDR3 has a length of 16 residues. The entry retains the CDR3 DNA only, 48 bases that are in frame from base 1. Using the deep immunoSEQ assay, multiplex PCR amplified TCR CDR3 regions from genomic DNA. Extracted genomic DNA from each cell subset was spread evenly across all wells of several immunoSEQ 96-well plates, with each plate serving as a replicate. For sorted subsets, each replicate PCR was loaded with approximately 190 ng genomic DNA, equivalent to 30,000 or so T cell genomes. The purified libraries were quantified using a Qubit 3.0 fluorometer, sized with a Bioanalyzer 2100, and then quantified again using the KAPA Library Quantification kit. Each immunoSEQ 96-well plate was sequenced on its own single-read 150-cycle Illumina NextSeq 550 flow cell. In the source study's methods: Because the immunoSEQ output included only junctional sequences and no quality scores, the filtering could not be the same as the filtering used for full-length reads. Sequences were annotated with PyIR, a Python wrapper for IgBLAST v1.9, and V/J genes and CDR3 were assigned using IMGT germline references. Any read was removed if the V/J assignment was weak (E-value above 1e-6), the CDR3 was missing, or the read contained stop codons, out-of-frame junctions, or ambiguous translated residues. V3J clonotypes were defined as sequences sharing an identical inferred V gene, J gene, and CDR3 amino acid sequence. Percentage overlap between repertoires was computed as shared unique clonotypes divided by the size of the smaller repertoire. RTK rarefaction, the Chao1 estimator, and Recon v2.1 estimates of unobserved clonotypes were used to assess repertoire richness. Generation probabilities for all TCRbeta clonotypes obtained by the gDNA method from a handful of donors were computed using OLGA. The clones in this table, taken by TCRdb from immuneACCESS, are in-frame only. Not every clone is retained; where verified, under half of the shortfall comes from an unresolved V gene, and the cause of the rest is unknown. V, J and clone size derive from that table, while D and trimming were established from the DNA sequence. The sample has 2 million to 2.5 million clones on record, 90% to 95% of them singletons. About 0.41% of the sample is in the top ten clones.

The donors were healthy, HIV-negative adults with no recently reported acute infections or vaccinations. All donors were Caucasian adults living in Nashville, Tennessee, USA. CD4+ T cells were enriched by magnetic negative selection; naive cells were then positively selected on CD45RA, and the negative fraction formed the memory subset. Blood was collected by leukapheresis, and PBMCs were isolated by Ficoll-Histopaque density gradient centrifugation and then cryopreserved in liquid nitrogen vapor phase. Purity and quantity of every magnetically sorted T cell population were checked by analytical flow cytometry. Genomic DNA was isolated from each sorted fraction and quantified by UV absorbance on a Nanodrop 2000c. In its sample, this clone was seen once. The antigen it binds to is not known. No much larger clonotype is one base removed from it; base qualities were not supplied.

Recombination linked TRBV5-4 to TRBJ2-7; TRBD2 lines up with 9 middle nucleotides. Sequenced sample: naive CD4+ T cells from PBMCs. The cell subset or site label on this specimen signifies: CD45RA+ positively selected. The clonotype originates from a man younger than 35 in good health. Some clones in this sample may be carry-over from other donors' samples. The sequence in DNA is TGTGCCAGCAGCCCCCAAGGGCTAGCGGGATCCTACGAGCAGTACTTC. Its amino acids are CASSPQGLAGSYEQYF.